This T cell receptor (beta chain) was sequenced during a study of T cell responses to AZD1222 COVID-19 vaccine. Germline V lookup: CDR1 SGDLS, CDR2 YYNGEE. V was cut by 1 base and J by 7 bases, with 11 bases left in between. The CDR3 has 13 residues. In this sample, this clone turned up a few times. Here immunoSEQ multiplex PCR was the method, and the copy in TCRdb shows in-frame clones only, minus some. The sample holds roughly 120,000 clones, over 75% seen once. This chain joins TRBV9 and TRBJ1-1; a possible D gene is TRBD1 (5 bases). The receptor comes from an adult in good health. Source: peripheral blood, taken on day 0 of AZD1222 vaccination. As DNA, the CDR3 is TGTGCCAGCAGCGTACGGGGGGTCAGTGAAGCTTTCTTT. It codes for CASSVRGVSEAFF. The full variable domain, its missing parts supplied by reference TRBV9 and TRBJ1-1, is DSGVTQTPKHLITATGQRVTLRCSPRSGDLSVYWYQQSLDQGLQFLIQYYNGEERAKGNILERFSAQQFPDLHSELNLSSLELGDSALYFCASSVRGVSEAFFGQGTRLTVV.